This T cell receptor beta chain appears in the sequencing data of a study of cytotoxic CD8 clonotypes in ibrutinib-treated CLL. The wider study: Complete response was seen in 2 patients and partial in approximately 25; around twelve progressed and 14 stayed remitted after a median 68 months.

The V end lost 0 bases, the J end lost 16 bases, and 10 bases lay between the germline ends. The CDR3 spans 11 residues. The germline V gene has CDR1 SGHAT and CDR2 FQNNGV. To note about this clone: As yet, its antigen is unknown.

Notes on the study in general: Once treatment began, public clonotypes, which were uncommon, contracted or stayed stable. At baseline, clonality was higher than in age-matched healthy donors and correlated with CD8+ counts.

Libraries were prepared by immunoSEQ multiplex PCR; TCRdb keeps only in-frame clonotypes and omits some of them. The sample gives about 120,000 clones, 45% to 65% of which show up once; about 40% is in the top ten. Approximately 2 micrograms of genomic DNA from cryopreserved PBMCs went into TCR beta libraries. The gene calls are TRBV11-2 and TRBJ2-1, with D unclear. This sequence was found in a human donor with chronic lymphocytic leukemia. This specimen was PBMCs, taken after 24 months of ibrutinib treatment. CDR3 sequence reads: CASSLDSRNFF. In DNA form, the CDR3 reads TGTGCCAGCAGCTTAGATTCCAGGAATTTCTTC. Full variable domain (remainder filled in from reference TRBV11-2 and TRBJ2-1): EAGVAQSPRYKIIEKRQSVAFWCNPISGHATLYWYQQILGQGPKLLIQFQNNGVVDDSQLPKDRFSAERLKGVDSTLKIQPAKLEDSAVYLCASSLDSRNFFGPGTRLTVL.